This TCR beta chain is from a study of T cell repertoires in cytomegalovirus infection. At the level of the study: It can be stated that public TCR beta signatures indicated CMV infection as well as a matching HLA type.

TCRdb reprocessed the reads via MiXCR and lists one record per CDR3 protein. The table records around 140,000 distinct CDR3 sequences, about 6% of them present only once. The germline V gene has CDR1 SGHAT and CDR2 FQDESV (reference sequence). The CDR3 is made up of 15 amino acids. Trimming stripped 5 bases from V and 5 bases from J, with 15 bases between. Only a few counts were recorded for this clonotype. Its target is unknown. Study findings and constraints: The ex vivo response was dominated by HLA-C-restricted CMV-specific TCR beta clonotypes.

Material: PBMCs. This TCR derives from a human donor in good health (CMV status not recorded). Some clones in this sample may be carry-over from other donors' samples. The chain employs TRBV11-1 and TRBJ2-2; D may be TRBD1 (6 bases). The CDR3 DNA sequence: TGTGCCAGCAGCCTACAGGGAGTGCGAACCGGGGAGCTGTTTTTT. This gives the protein CASSLQGVRTGELFF.